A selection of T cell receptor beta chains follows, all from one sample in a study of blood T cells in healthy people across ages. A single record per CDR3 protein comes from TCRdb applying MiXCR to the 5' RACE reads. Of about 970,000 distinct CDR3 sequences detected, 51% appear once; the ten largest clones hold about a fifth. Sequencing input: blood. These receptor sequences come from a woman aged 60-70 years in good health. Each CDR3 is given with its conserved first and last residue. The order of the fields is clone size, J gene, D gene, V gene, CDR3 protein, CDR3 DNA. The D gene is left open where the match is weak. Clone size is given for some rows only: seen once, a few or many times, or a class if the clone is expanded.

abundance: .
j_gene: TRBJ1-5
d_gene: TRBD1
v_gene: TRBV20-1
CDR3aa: CSASRTGGNQPQHF
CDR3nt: TGCAGTGCTTCCCGGACAGGGGGCAATCAGCCCCAGCATTTT

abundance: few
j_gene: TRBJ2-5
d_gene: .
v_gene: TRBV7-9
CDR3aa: CASSLRDLYF
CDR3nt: TGTGCCAGCAGCTTACGGGACTTGTACTTC

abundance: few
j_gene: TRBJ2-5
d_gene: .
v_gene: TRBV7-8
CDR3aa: CASSLAGGLKETQYF
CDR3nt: TGTGCCAGCAGCTTAGCGGGGGGGCTTAAAGAGACCCAGTACTTC

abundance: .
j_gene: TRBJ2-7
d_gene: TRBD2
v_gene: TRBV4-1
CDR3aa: CASSQGGLAGWNEQYF
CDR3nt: TGCGCCAGCAGCCAAGGTGGACTAGCGGGATGGAACGAGCAGTACTTC

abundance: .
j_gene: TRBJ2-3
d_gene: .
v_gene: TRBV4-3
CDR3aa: CASSQEGAGADTQYF
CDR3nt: TGCGCCAGCAGCCAGGAGGGGGCAGGGGCGGATACGCAGTATTTT

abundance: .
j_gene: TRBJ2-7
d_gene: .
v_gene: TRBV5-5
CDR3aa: CASSLGPGAFNEQYF
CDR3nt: TGTGCCAGCAGCTTGGGGCCGGGAGCTTTTAACGAGCAGTACTTC

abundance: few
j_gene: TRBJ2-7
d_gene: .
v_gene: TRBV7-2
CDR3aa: CASSLEGSKFSSYEQYF
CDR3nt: TGTGCCAGCAGCTTAGAGGGCAGCAAATTCAGCTCCTACGAGCAGTACTTC

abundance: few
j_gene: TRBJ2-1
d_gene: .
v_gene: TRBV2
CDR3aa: CASSEPEGSRFF
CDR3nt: TGTGCCAGCAGTGAACCCGAGGGCTCACGGTTCTTC

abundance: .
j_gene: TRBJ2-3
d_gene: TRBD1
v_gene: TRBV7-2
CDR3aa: CASSSLGQGGRDTQYF
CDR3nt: TGTGCCAGCAGCTCCCTCGGACAGGGCGGTCGAGATACGCAGTATTTT

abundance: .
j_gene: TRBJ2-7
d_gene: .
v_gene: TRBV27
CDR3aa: CASSYAGGTFSYEQYF
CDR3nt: TGTGCCAGCAGTTATGCAGGGGGGACCTTCTCCTACGAGCAGTACTTC

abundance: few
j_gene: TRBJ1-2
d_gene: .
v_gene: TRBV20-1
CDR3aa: CSARDPGAYYGYTF
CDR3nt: TGCAGTGCTAGAGATCCTGGAGCCTACTATGGCTACACCTTC

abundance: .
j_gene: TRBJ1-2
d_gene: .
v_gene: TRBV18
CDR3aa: CASSPGSGYYGYTF
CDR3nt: TGTGCCAGCTCACCAGGCTCCGGCTACTATGGCTACACCTTC

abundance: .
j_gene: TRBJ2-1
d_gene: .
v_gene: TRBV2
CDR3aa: CASSWGPRESQFF
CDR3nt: TGTGCCAGCTCGTGGGGACCCAGGGAGTCGCAGTTCTTC

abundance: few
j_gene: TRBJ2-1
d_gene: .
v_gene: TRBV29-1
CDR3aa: CSVEDLATAYNEQFF
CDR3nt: TGCAGCGTTGAAGATCTAGCGACCGCCTACAATGAGCAGTTCTTC

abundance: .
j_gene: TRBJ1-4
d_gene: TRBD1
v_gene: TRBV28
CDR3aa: CASSPRTGGNEKLFF
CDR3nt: TGTGCCAGCAGTCCTAGGACAGGGGGAAATGAAAAACTGTTTTTT

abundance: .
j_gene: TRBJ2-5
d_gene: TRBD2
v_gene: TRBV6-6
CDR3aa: CASVSLAGRLETQYF
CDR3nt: TGTGCCAGCGTCTCCCTAGCGGGACGCCTGGAGACCCAGTACTTC

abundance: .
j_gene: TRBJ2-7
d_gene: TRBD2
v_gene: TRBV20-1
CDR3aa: CSAAPGLAGPYEQYF
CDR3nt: TGCAGTGCAGCACCGGGACTAGCGGGACCCTACGAGCAGTACTTC

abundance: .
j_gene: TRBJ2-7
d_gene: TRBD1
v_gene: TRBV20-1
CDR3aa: CSASWTGRYNEQYF
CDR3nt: TGCAGTGCTAGTTGGACAGGGAGGTATAACGAGCAGTACTTC

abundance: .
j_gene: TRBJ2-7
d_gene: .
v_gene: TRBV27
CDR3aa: CASSLSGALGTYEQYF
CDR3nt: TGTGCCAGCAGTTTATCAGGGGCTTTAGGCACCTACGAGCAGTACTTC

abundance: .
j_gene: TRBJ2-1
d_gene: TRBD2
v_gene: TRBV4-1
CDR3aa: CASSQDSGSSMNEQFF
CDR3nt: TGCGCCAGCAGCCAAGATAGCGGGAGCTCCATGAATGAGCAGTTCTTC

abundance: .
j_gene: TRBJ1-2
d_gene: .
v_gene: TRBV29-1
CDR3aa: CSVLGLYGYTF
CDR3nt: TGCAGCGTCCTGGGTCTCTATGGCTACACCTTC

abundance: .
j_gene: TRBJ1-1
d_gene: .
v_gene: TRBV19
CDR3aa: CASINVQGAEAFF
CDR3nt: TGTGCCAGTATCAACGTCCAGGGCGCTGAAGCTTTCTTT

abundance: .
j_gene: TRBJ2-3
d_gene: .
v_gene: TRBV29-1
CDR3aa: CSVEVSGSTDTQYF
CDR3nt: TGCAGCGTTGAGGTGTCAGGGAGCACAGATACGCAGTATTTT